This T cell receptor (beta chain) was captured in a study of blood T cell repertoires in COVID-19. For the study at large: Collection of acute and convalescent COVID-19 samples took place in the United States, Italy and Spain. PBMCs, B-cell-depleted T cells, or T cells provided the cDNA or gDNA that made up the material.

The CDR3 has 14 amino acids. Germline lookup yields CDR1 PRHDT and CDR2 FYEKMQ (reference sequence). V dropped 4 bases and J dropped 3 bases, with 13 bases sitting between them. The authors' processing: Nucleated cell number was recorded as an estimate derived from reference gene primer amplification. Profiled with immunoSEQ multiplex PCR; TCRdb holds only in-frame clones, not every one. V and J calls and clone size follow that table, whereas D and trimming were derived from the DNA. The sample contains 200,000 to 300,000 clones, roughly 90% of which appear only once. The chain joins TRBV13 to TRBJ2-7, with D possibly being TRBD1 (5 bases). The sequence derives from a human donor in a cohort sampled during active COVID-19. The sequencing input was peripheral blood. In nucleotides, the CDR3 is TGTGCCAGCAGCTACTATCAGGGAATCTACGAGCAGTACTTC. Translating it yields CASSYYQGIYEQYF. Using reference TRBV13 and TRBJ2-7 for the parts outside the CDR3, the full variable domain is AAGVIQSPRHLIKEKRETATLKCYPIPRHDTVYWYQQGPGQDPQFLISFYEKMQSDKGSIPDRFSAQQFSDYHSELNMSSLELGDSALYFCASSYYQGIYEQYFGPGTRLTVT.